The 5 T cell receptor beta chains given below trace back to one sample, sequenced in a study of CD8 T cells in ankylosing spondylitis. TCRdb reprocessed the 5' RACE reads via MiXCR and lists one record per CDR3 protein. The sample yields approximately 300,000 distinct CDR3 sequences, less than 25% seen once. The material sequenced was blood, either unsorted or a sorted T cell fraction (not recorded which). These receptors came from a female donor with ankylosing spondylitis or in good health (not recorded which).

The chain has TRBV20-1 and TRBJ2-1, with 10 nucleotides matching TRBD2. Trimming cost V 3 bases and J 7 bases; bases outside gene matches: 12. Germline assignment: CDR1 DFQATT and CDR2 SNEGSKA (reference sequence). The CDR3 contains 16 residues. The CDR3 DNA follows: TGCAGTGCTAGTGACCTCGGACTAGCGGTGGGGAATGAGCAGTTCTTC. The encoded protein is CSASDLGLAVGNEQFF.

This clonotype turned up a few times. The V gene is TRBV6-1, the J gene TRBJ2-3; D gene ambiguous. In germline, CDR1 is MNHNS, CDR2 SASEGT. This CDR3 is built from 15 residues. V lost 8 bases, J lost 4 bases, and 19 bases lay in between. CDR3 sequence (DNA): TGTGCCAGCTCCCCCTCGACTCGCGCTGCAGATACGCAGTATTTT. It encodes CASSPSTRAADTQYF.

The genes are TRBV7-6 and TRBJ2-3; 10 positions agree with TRBD2. Germline CDR1 SGHVS, CDR2 FNYEAQ. The CDR3 length is 15 residues. The V gene end was trimmed by 0 bases and the J gene end by 9 bases; junction bases not matched to a gene: 6. In nucleotides, the CDR3 is TGTGCCAGCAGCTTAGCGGCTAGCGGGAGTGGGACGCAGTATTTT. Translation gives CASSLAASGSGTQYF.

The J gene is TRBJ2-1, the V gene TRBV20-1, with 9 bases identical to TRBD2. This CDR3 has 17 residues. V lost 6 bases, J lost 7 bases, and 19 bases stayed unmatched. CDR1 is DFQATT, CDR2 SNEGSKA, per germline (reference sequence). CDR3: CSATSSFRGRAGNEQFF. For the CDR3, the DNA is TGCAGTGCCACCTCCTCCTTTCGCGGGAGGGCCGGGAATGAGCAGTTCTTC.

The chain is built from TRBV9 and TRBJ2-1, with D hard to call. Germline V gene lookup returns CDR1 SGDLS and CDR2 YYNGEE. Deletions cut 0 bases from V and 5 bases from J, with 9 bases between. The CDR3 is 14 amino acids. CDR3 protein: CASSVEASNNEQFF. CDR3 coding DNA: TGTGCCAGCAGCGTAGAGGCCTCTAACAATGAGCAGTTCTTC.